Many counts were recorded for the clone carrying this TCR beta chain. TCR cDNA received a 3' ligated oligonucleotide that carried a UMI. Whole blood, roughly 2.5 ml, came from adult healthy volunteers. This CDR3 has 16 residues. V gave up 2 bases and J gave up 3 bases, with 14 bases separating them. Looked up from germline, CDR1 is LGHDT and CDR2 is YNNKEL (reference sequence). The source of the sample is a study of naive and memory T cell subsets. Four PCR rounds used nested alpha and beta constant region primers plus the SP2 primer. A single record per CDR3 protein comes from TCRdb applying MiXCR to the UMI-ligation and nested PCR reads. This table has over 20,000 distinct CDR3 sequences, around 5.2% appearing once.

The J gene is TRBJ1-5, the V gene TRBV3-1, with no clear D. The material sequenced was blood. This clonotype originated in an adult in good health. CDR3 in amino acids: CASSQLPGSDNQPQHF. Written as DNA, the CDR3 is TGTGCCAGCAGCCAACTTCCCGGGAGTGACAATCAGCCCCAGCATTTT. Complete variable domain (other parts from reference TRBV3-1 and TRBJ1-5): DTAVSQTPKYLVTQMGNDKSIKCEQNLGHDTMYWYKQDSKKFLKIMFSYNNKELIINETVPNRFSPKSPDKAHLNLHINSLELGDSAVYFCASSQLPGSDNQPQHFGDGTRLSIL.